This TCR beta chain was sequenced for a study of beta chain features in type 1 diabetes. Findings of the study overall: The study found moderately but significantly shorter TCRB CDR3s in all four CD4+ subsets of Type 1 diabetes patients. TCRB repertoires of naive, central memory and Treg cells appeared more similar among patients than among healthy donors.

Researchers reported sorting CD4+ naive, central memory, regulatory and stem cell-like memory cells via CD45RO/CCR7/CD25/CD127/CD95/CD27. The CDR3 runs to 15 residues. CDR1 is SGHNT and CDR2 is YYREEE in the germline V gene (reference sequence). In the case of this clone: Its matching antigen is unknown. The junction does not match germline at one end; this may be a read error.

As every portion of the isolated RNA was reverse transcribed, the sequencing read expressed TCRB transcripts. TCRdb keeps only in-frame clones here, not all; method: immunoSEQ multiplex PCR. The data contain about 450,000 clones, over 9.5% of them singletons. The origin of this receptor is a young woman in good health. V is TRBV5-4 and J is TRBJ2-3; 7 bases agree with TRBD2. The sequencing sample was made of naive CD4+ T cells from blood. The DNA of the CDR3 is TGTGCCAGCCGCTTTGTCGGGGGAGGGACAGATACGCAGTATTTT. Residues: CASRFVGGGTDTQYF. Based on the CDR3 plus reference TRBV5-4 and TRBJ2-3, the full variable domain is ETGVTQSPTHLIKTRGQQVTLRCSSQSGHNTVSWYQQALGQGPQFIFQYYREEENGRGNFPPRFSGLQFPNYSSELNVNALELDDSALYLCASRFVGGGTDTQYFGPGTRLTVL.